This TCR beta chain was captured by sequencing in a study of T cells in Graves' hyperthyroidism and ophthalmopathy. RNA transcripts gave rise to amplified TCR beta CDR3 regions. The HTBI set primed first-round TCR CDR3 RT-PCR. From the multiplex PCR reads, TCRdb called clonotypes with MiXCR, one entry per CDR3 protein. In the table there are about 560,000 distinct CDR3 sequences, 16% of which are singletons. Study conclusions and caveats: Median prediction lead before ophthalmopathy onset was 5.5 to 7 months with the model.

Graves' hyperthyroidism showing no ophthalmopathy progression within 18 months was considered stable. Those patients with uncontrolled infection, other autoimmune disease, pregnancy or lactation were excluded. In making diagnoses, clinical symptoms, serum thyroxine and TRAb, thyroid ultrasound and orbital computed tomography were all used. V lost 3 bases and J lost 5, with 13 bases in between. The CDR3 is 14 amino acids. The sample holds a few counts of this clonotype. Its target is not known. Sequencing input: blood. The chain joins TRBV12-3 or TRBV12-4 to TRBJ1-2, with D unresolved. This clonotype was sampled from a woman younger than 30 with Graves' hyperthyroidism. The CDR3 bases are TGTGCCAGCAGTTTCTGGAGTCCTCAATATGGCTACACCTTC. Its protein product is CASSFWSPQYGYTF.